These 10 T cell receptor beta chains came from one sample sequenced in a study of cytomegalovirus exposure and HLA in healthy donors. Amplification used 60 Vbeta primers and 13 Jbeta primers. Sequencing was performed with immunoSEQ multiplex PCR; in TCRdb, only in-frame clones are kept and a portion is missing. The repertoire holds about 120,000 clones, with roughly 80% as singletons. Specimen: PBMCs. Receptor source: a young man in good health and CMV-seronegative.

The gene calls are TRBV7-2 and TRBJ1-2; D ambiguous. The germline V gene encodes CDR1 SGHTA and CDR2 FQGNSA. V was trimmed by 0 bases and J by 6 bases, leaving 11 bases between them. The CDR3 has 14 residues. CDR3 sequence reads: CASSLAAGVDGYTF. In DNA form, the CDR3 reads TGTGCCAGCAGCTTAGCGGCCGGGGTGGATGGCTACACCTTC.

This chain links TRBV28 with TRBJ1-4; D possibly corresponds to TRBD1 (5 bases). V lost 1 base and J 8 bases, leaving 17 bases between the germline ends. The CDR3 is 16 residues long. CDR1 is MDHEN, CDR2 SYDVKM, per germline. The CDR3 region has the DNA TGTGCCAGCAGTTTATTGGCAGGGCTGGGGATCGAAAAACTGTTTTTT. Translated: CASSLLAGLGIEKLFF.

V gene TRBV7-2 combines with J gene TRBJ2-7; TRBD2 aligns across 13 bases. The CDR3 covers 18 residues. J lost 1 base, V lost 4 bases, and 10 bases had no gene match. Looked up from germline, CDR1 is SGHTA and CDR2 is FQGNSA. This chain's CDR3 is CASSWEALGLAGSYEQYF. The CDR3 bases are TGTGCCAGCAGCTGGGAGGCCTTGGGACTAGCGGGGTCCTACGAGCAGTACTTC.

V and J are TRBV6-1 and TRBJ2-2; the D is unclear. V gave up 3 bases and J gave up 2 bases, with 7 bases separating them. Germline V gene sequence: CDR1 MNHNS, CDR2 SASEGT. There are 14 residues in the CDR3. Written as DNA, the CDR3 is TGTGCCAGCAGTGACAGGCTCAACACCGGGGAGCTGTTTTTT. Its protein product is CASSDRLNTGELFF.

Turning to this clone: The junction does not match germline at one end; this may be a read error. The V and J genes are TRBV7-9 and TRBJ2-2; 10 nucleotides match TRBD1. The V gene's germline CDR1 is SEHNR and CDR2 FQNEAQ (reference sequence). CDR3 size: 19 residues. For the CDR3, the DNA is TGTTCCAGCAGCGGAAGGGACAGGGGAAGGCCGAAGAAGACCGGGGAGCTGTTTTTT. Amino acid sequence: CSSSGRDRGRPKKTGELFF.

The rearrangement joins TRBV6-1 to TRBJ1-1, with D possibly TRBD1 on 6 matching bases. This CDR3 region has 13 residues. Trimming took 3 bases from V and 4 from J, leaving 9 bases between them. Germline V CDR1 and CDR2: MNHNS, SASEGT. CDR3 loop: CASSEGARTEAFF. For the CDR3, the DNA is TGTGCCAGCAGTGAGGGGGCCCGCACTGAAGCTTTCTTT.

This chain links TRBV28 with TRBJ1-1, with D maybe TRBD1 (5 bases). The CDR3 has 16 residues. In germline, CDR1 is MDHEN, CDR2 SYDVKM. Trimming shortened V by 2 bases and J by 0 bases, and 13 bases separated the two germline ends. As DNA, the CDR3 is TGTGCCAGCAGTTTACAGGACATGATAATGAACACTGAAGCTTTCTTT. This encodes CASSLQDMIMNTEAFF.

The V and J genes are TRBV10-1 and TRBJ2-2, with 7 bases matching TRBD1. The CDR3 extends over 14 amino acids. CDR1 and CDR2 (germline): WNHNN, SYGVQD (reference sequence). The V segment lost 4 bases and the J segment 3 bases; nucleotides outside the gene matches: 2. The CDR3 region has the DNA TGCGCCAGCAGTGCCACAGGGGACACCGGGGAGCTGTTTTTT. Translating it yields CASSATGDTGELFF.

The chain uses TRBV6-6 and TRBJ1-1; a possible D gene is TRBD1 (6 bases). Trimming cost V 6 bases and J 4 bases, with 12 bases left between them. CDR1 is MNHNY, CDR2 SVGAGI, per germline (reference sequence). The CDR3 loop spans 13 amino acids. This CDR3 reads CASRSLGATEAFF. In nucleotides, the CDR3 is TGTGCCAGCAGGAGTTTGGGGGCCACTGAAGCTTTCTTT.

The chain couples TRBV5-4 to TRBJ1-3; TRBD1 matches at 8 bases. Germline assignment: CDR1 SGHNT and CDR2 YYREEE (reference sequence). Germline trimming cut 5 bases from V and 0 bases from J; bases unmatched to any gene: 4. CDR3 length: 15 amino acids. The CDR3 DNA sequence: TGTGCCAGCAGTTTACAGGGGGACTCTGGAAACACCATATATTTT. Protein product: CASSLQGDSGNTIYF.